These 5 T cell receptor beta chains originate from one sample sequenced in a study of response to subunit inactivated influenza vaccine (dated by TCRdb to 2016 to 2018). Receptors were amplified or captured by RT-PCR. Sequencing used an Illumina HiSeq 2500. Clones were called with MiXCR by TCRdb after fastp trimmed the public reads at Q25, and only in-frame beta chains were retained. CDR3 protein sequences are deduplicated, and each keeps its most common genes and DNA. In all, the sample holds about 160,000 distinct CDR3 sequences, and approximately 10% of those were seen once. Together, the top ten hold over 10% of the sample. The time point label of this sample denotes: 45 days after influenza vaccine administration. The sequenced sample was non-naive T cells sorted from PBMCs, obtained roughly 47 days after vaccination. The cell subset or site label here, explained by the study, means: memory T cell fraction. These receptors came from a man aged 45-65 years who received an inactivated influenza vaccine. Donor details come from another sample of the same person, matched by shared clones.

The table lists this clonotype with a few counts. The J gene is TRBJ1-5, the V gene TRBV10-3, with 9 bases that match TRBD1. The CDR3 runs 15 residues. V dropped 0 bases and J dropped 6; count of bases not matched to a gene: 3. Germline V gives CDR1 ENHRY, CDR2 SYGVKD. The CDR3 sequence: CAISESGTGLQPQHF. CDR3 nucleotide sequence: TGTGCCATCAGTGAGTCCGGGACAGGGCTTCAGCCCCAGCATTTT.

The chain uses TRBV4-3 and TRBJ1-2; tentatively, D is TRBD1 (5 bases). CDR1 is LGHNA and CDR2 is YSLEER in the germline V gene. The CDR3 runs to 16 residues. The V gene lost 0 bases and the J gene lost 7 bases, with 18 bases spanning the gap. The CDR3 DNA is TGCGCCAGCAGCCAAGACGGAGGGGCGGCTTATGGTGGCTACACCTTC. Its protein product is CASSQDGGAAYGGYTF.

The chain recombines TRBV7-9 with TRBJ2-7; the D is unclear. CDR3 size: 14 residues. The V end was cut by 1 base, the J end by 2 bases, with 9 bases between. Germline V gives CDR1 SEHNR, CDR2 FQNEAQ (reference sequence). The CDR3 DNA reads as TGTGCCAGCAGCTTAGTGGAACAGCCCTACGAGCAGTACTTC. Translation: CASSLVEQPYEQYF.

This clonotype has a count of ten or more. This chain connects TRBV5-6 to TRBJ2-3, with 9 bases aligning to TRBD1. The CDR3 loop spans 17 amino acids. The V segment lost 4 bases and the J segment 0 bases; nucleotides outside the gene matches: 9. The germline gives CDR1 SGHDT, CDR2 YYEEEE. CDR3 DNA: TGTGCCAGCAGCAAAGGACAGGGGCCCCTTAGCACAGATACGCAGTATTTT. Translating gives CASSKGQGPLSTDTQYF.

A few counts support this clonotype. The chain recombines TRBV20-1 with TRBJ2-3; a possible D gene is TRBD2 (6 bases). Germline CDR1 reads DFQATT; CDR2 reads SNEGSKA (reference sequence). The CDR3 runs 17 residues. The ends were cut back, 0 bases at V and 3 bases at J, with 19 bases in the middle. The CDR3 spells CSARDRLTGLATDTQYF. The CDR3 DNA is TGCAGTGCTAGAGATCGCCTAACTGGGCTAGCGACAGATACGCAGTATTTT.